The 16 T cell receptor beta chains reported below all come from one sample, sequenced in a study of blood T cell repertoires in COVID-19. TCRdb's table, derived via immunoSEQ multiplex PCR, lists solely in-frame clones and lacks some. The sample has fewer than 80,000 clones; about four fifths are singletons. Source material: peripheral blood. The receptors derive from a human donor in a cohort sampled during active COVID-19.

This chain joins TRBV5-8 and TRBJ1-5; possibly TRBD1 for D (5 bases). The CDR3 spans 15 residues. CDR1 and CDR2 (germline): SGHTS, YDEGEE. The V end was cut by 3 bases, the J end by 4 bases, with 14 bases between. Here the CDR3 DNA reads TGTGCCAGCAGCTCAACTTGGACATCGAATCAGCCCCAGCATTTT. Translating it yields CASSSTWTSNQPQHF.

This chain connects TRBV25-1 to TRBJ1-6; the D is unclear. The CDR3 has 14 amino acids. CDR1 and CDR2 (germline): MGHDK, SYGVNS. V lost 6 bases, J lost 7 bases, and 13 bases lay in between. CDR3 region: CASSDQVGNSPLHF. The DNA for the CDR3 is TGTGCCAGCAGCGATCAGGTTGGCAATTCACCCCTCCACTTT.

J is TRBJ2-6 and V is TRBV24-1, with D uncertain. V lost 9 bases to trimming and J lost 3 bases, with 23 bases between them. This CDR3 spans 18 amino acids. Germline loops: CDR1 KGHDR, CDR2 SFDVKD. The CDR3 spells CATPEFGQRPNGANVLTF. The CDR3 region has the DNA TGTGCCACCCCGGAGTTTGGTCAAAGACCTAATGGGGCCAACGTCCTGACTTTC.

The gene calls are TRBV7-2 and TRBJ2-3; D ambiguous. Germline CDR1 and CDR2: SGHTA and FQGNSA. This CDR3 is 13 amino acids long. The V gene lost 3 bases and the J gene lost 1 base, with 5 bases spanning the gap. The CDR3 is CASSFTGTDTQYF. The CDR3 nucleotides read TGTGCCAGCAGCTTTACAGGCACAGATACGCAGTATTTT.

The chain employs TRBV19 and TRBJ1-1; D perhaps matches TRBD1 (5 bases). In germline, CDR1 is LNHDA, CDR2 SQIVND (reference sequence). The CDR3 runs to 12 residues. Trimming pared 8 bases from V and 11 bases from J, leaving 18 bases between. This CDR3 reads CASSQGAGRAFF. The CDR3 DNA reads TGTGCCAGTTCGCAGGGCGCGGGGCGGGCTTTCTTT.

This rearrangement joins TRBV7-2 to TRBJ2-1; 9 bases map to TRBD1. V shed 4 bases and J 9 bases; nucleotides not matched to a gene: 7. The germline V gene has CDR1 SGHTA and CDR2 FQGNSA. There are 14 residues in the CDR3. The CDR3 coding sequence is TGTGCCAGCAGCTCCATGGGACAGGGAAGTGAGCAGTTCTTC. This codes for CASSSMGQGSEQFF.

The table lists this clone with a few counts. This sequence joins TRBV3-1 (or the pseudogene TRBV3-2) and TRBJ2-1; D is unclear. Per germline, CDR1 LGHDT and CDR2 YNNKEL (reference sequence). This CDR3 is built from 11 residues. The V and J ends lost 4 bases and 5 bases respectively, with 3 bases between them. The CDR3 spells CASSLNNEQFF. CDR3 coding DNA: TGTGCCAGCAGCCTAAACAATGAGCAGTTCTTC.

The genes are TRBV11-2 and TRBJ2-7; 7 bases fit TRBD1. CDR3 length: 14 amino acids. V shed 1 base and J 4 bases; nucleotides not matched to a gene: 4. Looked up from germline, CDR1 is SGHAT and CDR2 is FQNNGV. CDR3 sequence reads: CASSLAGTEYEQYF. The CDR3 nucleotides are TGTGCCAGCAGCTTAGCAGGGACAGAATACGAGCAGTACTTC. Together with reference TRBV11-2 and TRBJ2-7, the CDR3 gives the full variable domain: EAGVAQSPRYKIIEKRQSVAFWCNPISGHATLYWYQQILGQGPKLLIQFQNNGVVDDSQLPKDRFSAERLKGVDSTLKIQPAKLEDSAVYLCASSLAGTEYEQYFGPGTRLTVT.

V usage is TRBV5-1 and J usage is TRBJ2-2; the match to TRBD1 covers 9 bases. Germline V lookup: CDR1 SGHRS, CDR2 YFSETQ. This CDR3 has 15 amino acids. V lost 4 bases, J lost 3 bases, and 4 bases stayed unmatched. In DNA, the CDR3 is TGCGCCAGCAGCCTTAGGACAGGGGACACCGGGGAGCTGTTTTTT. It is translated as CASSLRTGDTGELFF.

The chain is built from TRBV3-1 (or the pseudogene TRBV3-2) and TRBJ1-2; D possibly corresponds to TRBD1 (6 bases). The CDR3 has 15 amino acids. Germline CDR1 reads LGHDT; CDR2 reads YNNKEL (reference sequence). V shed 0 bases and J shed 9 bases, with 17 bases lying between them. CDR3 coding DNA: TGTGCCAGCAGCCAAGATCGGGGGGCCTTGCTACGCTACACCTTC. Translated, it gives CASSQDRGALLRYTF.

This clone was detected many times. The chain is built from TRBV5-4 and TRBJ2-7, with a weak D call TRBD2 (5 bases). Germline assignment: CDR1 SGHNT and CDR2 YYREEE (reference sequence). V was clipped by 2 bases and J by 3 bases, with 9 bases between them. The CDR3 extends over 13 amino acids. The CDR3 loop reads CASSFSTSYEQYF. CDR3 DNA sequence: TGTGCCAGCAGCTTCTCTACTAGCTACGAGCAGTACTTC.

The chain has TRBV29-1 and TRBJ1-1; D unclear. V dropped 6 bases and J dropped 0 bases, with 5 bases sitting between them. This CDR3 comprises 11 residues. CDR1 is SQVTM, CDR2 ANQGSEA, per germline. DNA of the CDR3: TGCAGCGTAAACTTGAACACTGAAGCTTTCTTT. Translation: CSVNLNTEAFF.

This chain joins TRBV4-2 and TRBJ2-3; 7 bases map to TRBD2. The CDR3 extends over 17 amino acids. Germline V gene data show CDR1 as LGHNA and CDR2 as YNFKEQ. The V gene end was trimmed by 1 base and the J gene end by 2 bases; junction bases not matched to a gene: 9. The CDR3 here is CASSQVGLAANTDTQYF. The CDR3 coding sequence is TGTGCCAGCAGCCAAGTTGGTCTAGCGGCAAACACAGATACGCAGTATTTT.

This clone was observed a few times. This sequence joins TRBV2 and TRBJ1-5; 9 bases agree with TRBD1. Germline CDR1 and CDR2: SNHLY and FYNNEI. The CDR3 runs to 13 residues. J was trimmed by 7 bases and V by 5 bases; bases with no gene match: 3. The CDR3 region has the DNA TGTGCCAGCAGTTCCGGGACAGGGCAGCCCCAGCATTTT. Translated, it gives CASSSGTGQPQHF.

This chain links TRBV10-3 with TRBJ2-2; D is possibly TRBD1 (6 bases). The CDR3 has 16 residues. V lost 0 bases to trimming and J lost 0 bases, with 8 bases between them. Per germline, CDR1 ENHRY and CDR2 SYGVKD. The DNA for the CDR3 is TGTGCCATCAGTGAGTCCGGGACAACGAACACCGGGGAGCTGTTTTTT. Its translation: CAISESGTTNTGELFF.

This clone has just a few counts. The V and J genes are TRBV7-3 and TRBJ2-5, with 11 bases that match TRBD2. J gave up 8 bases and V 2 bases, and 13 bases lay outside the gene matches. This CDR3 contains 17 residues. Per germline, CDR1 SGHTA and CDR2 FQGTGA. As DNA, the CDR3 is TGTGCCAGCAGCTTAGTCTCCTTGTCTAGCGGGGGGCCCACCCAGTACTTC. Protein: CASSLVSLSSGGPTQYF.